This paragraph reports one T cell receptor (beta chain). No antigen is known for it. This entry comes from a study of cytomegalovirus exposure and HLA in healthy donors. Study-level information: A prior analysis found 117 million unique TCR beta sequences from some 190 million T cells.

Study-level findings and limits: In a later analysis, HLA-C alleles had the fewest associated TCRs, DRB1 alleles the most. The number of N-insertions in an Asian-associated ancestry cluster was reportedly below the roughly 670-donor mean in a later analysis.

This CDR3 contains 14 residues. From germline, CDR1 is MDHEN and CDR2 SYDVKM. Trimming removed 3 bases at V and 0 bases at J, with 8 bases between. This PCR relied on a set of 60 Vbeta primers and 13 Jbeta primers. TCRdb's copy holds only in-frame clones and misses some; the assay was immunoSEQ multiplex PCR. The sample consists of 170,000 or so clones, less than 90% of them appearing once. V usage is TRBV28 and J usage is TRBJ1-1, with no clear D. Sequencing was done on a sample of PBMCs. The receptor was isolated from a man in his late teens or twenties in good health and CMV-seronegative. The CDR3 sequence is CASSFEELNTEAFF. The CDR3 DNA reads TGTGCCAGCAGTTTCGAGGAGTTGAACACTGAAGCTTTCTTT.